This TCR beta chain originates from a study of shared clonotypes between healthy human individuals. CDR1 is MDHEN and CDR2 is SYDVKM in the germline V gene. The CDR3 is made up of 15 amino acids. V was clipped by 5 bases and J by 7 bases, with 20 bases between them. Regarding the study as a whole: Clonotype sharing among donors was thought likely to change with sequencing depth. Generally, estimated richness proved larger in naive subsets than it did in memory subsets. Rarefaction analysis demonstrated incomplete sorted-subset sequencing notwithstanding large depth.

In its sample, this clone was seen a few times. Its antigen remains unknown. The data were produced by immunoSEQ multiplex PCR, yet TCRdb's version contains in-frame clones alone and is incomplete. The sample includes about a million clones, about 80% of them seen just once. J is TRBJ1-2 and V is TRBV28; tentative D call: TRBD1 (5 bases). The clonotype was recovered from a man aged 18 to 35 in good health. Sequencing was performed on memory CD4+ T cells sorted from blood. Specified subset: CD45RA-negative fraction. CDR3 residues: CASSPNHKGQGGYTF. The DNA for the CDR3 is TGTGCCAGCAGTCCCAACCACAAGGGGCAGGGTGGCTACACCTTC.